Listed here is a single T cell receptor beta chain. This clonotype was seen repeatedly, ten times or more. What this receptor recognizes is not known. The record has no base qualities; no much larger clone is one base away. In the germline V gene (reference sequence), CDR1 corresponds to DFQATT and CDR2 to SNEGSKA. The CDR3, from cysteine to phenylalanine, totals 13 residues. Here the CDR3 DNA is all that survives: 39 bases in frame from base 1. Compared with germline, V lacks 7 bases and J lacks 6 bases; bases without a gene match: 9. This specimen belongs to a study of T-cell reconstitution after alpha-beta-depleted transplantation in children (TCRdb year 2016). For the wider study: Using TCR repertoire profiling, the study quantitatively followed how T-cell immune reconstitution unfolded in children after TCRalphabeta/CD19-depleted allogeneic hematopoietic cell transplantation.

General conclusions and limits of the study: The apparently early recovery of alphabetaT-cell counts about two months after transplant reportedly depended on only several hundred rapidly expanded clones that came from non-depleted graft cells. Over subsequent months, a decline in hyperexpanded clone frequencies was noted, and after one year, T-cell counts and TCRbeta diversity were mostly ascribed to newly produced T cells. In some patients, the high TCRbeta diversity seen at day 60 was put down to recipient T cells and intrathymic progenitors that had survived conditioning.

In light of the paper, this sample's treatment or condition label describes: allogeneic hematopoietic cell transplantation with graft depleted of TCRalphabeta T cells and CD19 B cells. Transplant recipients were children who received TCRalphabeta/CD19-depleted allogeneic hematopoietic cell grafts. The library relied on PCR. Data came from an Illumina HiSeq 2500. TCR libraries were prepared with molecular barcoding, using unique molecular identifiers to normalize TCRbeta repertoire quantification. TCRdb's own reprocessing of the public reads used fastp at Q25 and MiXCR and kept productive beta chains. Rows are unified per CDR3 protein, each entry keeping the most common DNA and genes. The sample includes over 450,000 distinct CDR3 sequences, with roughly a tenth observed a single time. Of the sample, just over 2% falls within the top ten clones.

This specimen was PBMCs, taken before TCRalphabeta/CD19-depleted stem cell transplant. This receptor was obtained from a child under 10 years old with inherited bone marrow failure, due to receive a stem cell transplant. The chain joins TRBV20-1 to TRBJ2-1; TRBD2 lines up with 7 middle nucleotides. This receptor has the CDR3 CSGRWREGNEQFF. The bases read TGCAGTGGGCGGTGGAGGGAGGGCAATGAGCAGTTCTTC.